The source of this T cell receptor beta chain is a study of blood T cell repertoires in COVID-19 (dated by TCRdb to the early 2020s). At the level of the whole study: The collaborator samples originated in the United States, Italy and Spain and spanned the acute and convalescent phases of COVID-19. Where HLA class I and class II types were available, the types were taken from metadata supplied by the sample provider, not from assay-based typing. The prospective study material was composed of cDNA or gDNA derived from T cells, B-cell-depleted T cells, or PBMCs. Samples were obtained from the ongoing ImmuneRACE study (first 160 participants) and from over 1,000 subjects provided by 6 global collaborators. The repertoires were released in a freely available public database meant as a resource for research on the immune response to SARS-CoV-2. Sample metadata almost always included a de-identified subject ID, COVID-19 status, age in years and sex. Deeply sampled blood TCRbeta repertoires from subjects exposed to, actively infected with, or recovered from COVID-19 were included in the dataset.

This clone came up once. Its antigen has not been determined. No base quality values were provided; no much bigger clone lies one nucleotide off. Study-wide conclusions, independent of this receptor: The amount of clinical and demographic metadata varied by source and participant and was provided uncurated.

TCRbeta CDR3 regions were amplified from genomic DNA by means of the immunoSEQ Assay, a bias-controlled multiplex PCR. The published analysis was carried out like this. Within the assay, amplification of reference gene primers was used to estimate how many nucleated cells each sample contained. To quantify the absolute abundance of each unique TCRbeta CDR3 rearrangement, sequence reads were collapsed and filtered. For each sample, productive Simpson clonality was calculated as the square root of Simpson's diversity index across productive rearrangements. TCRdb's version of the immuneACCESS table is confined to in-frame rearrangements and falls short of the full clone set. An unresolved V gene accounts for under half of the shortfall where checked; the remainder is of unknown origin. The V and J calls and clone size were taken over from that table, and D and trimming were inferred from the DNA. The sample records a few hundred thousand clones, around 88% of which are singletons. The ten largest make up 2.9% of the sample.

Via the germline V gene, CDR1 is SGHNT and CDR2 YENEEA. Germline trimming: 5 bases from V, 0 bases from J; junction bases outside gene matches: 6. The CDR3 spans 15 residues, from the cysteine through the phenylalanine. This entry keeps only the CDR3 DNA: 45 bases, framed from base 1. Whole blood was collected in K2EDTA tubes by collaborating institutions according to the institutions' own protocols. For TCRbeta analysis, collaborators shipped samples in one of three forms: frozen whole blood, isolated PBMCs, or DNA extracted from either of those sample types. This TCR was sampled from a man aged 45-65 years with active or convalescent COVID-19. The sample was peripheral blood. This receptor chain uses TRBV11-3 and TRBJ1-1, with 7 bases aligning to TRBD1. The nucleotide sequence reads as follows: TGTGCCAGCAGCGCGTCCGGGACAGTGAACACTGAAGCTTTCTTT. This translates into CASSASGTVNTEAFF.